This record looks at one T cell receptor (beta chain) sequence and its context. The data derive from a study of blood T cell repertoires in COVID-19. Overall study context: The cDNA or gDNA used as material had been derived from T cells, B-cell-depleted T cells, or PBMCs.

Each participant's cohort was designated according to participant-reported clinical history. Recovery meant two consecutive negative NP/OP PCR tests, professional clearance, or resolved symptoms. The protocol was immunoSEQ multiplex PCR, while the TCRdb copy is restricted to in-frame clones and leaves out a portion. The table records some 290,000 clones, roughly 89% of them present only once. The germline V gene encodes CDR1 LGHNA and CDR2 YSLEER. The V gene lost 0 bases and the J gene lost 4 bases, with 18 bases spanning the gap. This CDR3 spans 17 amino acids. The sequence derives from a woman younger than 45 who had recovered from COVID-19. Specimen: PBMCs or T cells enriched from blood (not recorded which). This chain joins TRBV4-3 and TRBJ2-5; TRBD1 is a possible D gene (7 bases). CDR3 nucleotide sequence: TGCGCCAGCAGCCAAGATCAGGGGGGAACTAGTGTAGAGACCCAGTACTTC. Protein product: CASSQDQGGTSVETQYF.